The 22 T cell receptor beta chains below were found in one sample sequenced in a study of blood T cell repertoires in COVID-19. The protocol was immunoSEQ multiplex PCR, while the TCRdb copy is restricted to in-frame clones and leaves out a portion. The sample has approximately 300,000 clones, more than 85% seen once; the top ten hold about a fifth. Sequences were obtained from PBMCs or T cells enriched from blood (not recorded which). These TCRs come from a woman aged 25 to 39 who had recovered from COVID-19.

This chain joins TRBV11-1 and TRBJ2-5; D is possibly TRBD2 (5 bases). CDR1 is SGHAT, CDR2 FQDESV, per germline (reference sequence). Deletions cut 4 bases from V and 2 bases from J, with 8 bases between. The CDR3 length is 13 residues. In nucleotides, the CDR3 is TGTGCCAGCAGCTGGTCGGGGCAAGAGACCCAGTACTTC. Amino acid sequence: CASSWSGQETQYF.

The chain has TRBV5-4 and TRBJ2-5; D is unclear. There are 14 residues in the CDR3. CDR1 and CDR2 (germline): SGHNT, YYREEE (reference sequence). Trimming stripped 0 bases from V and 2 bases from J, with 8 bases between. The DNA of the CDR3 is TGTGCCAGCAGCTTGGGCCAGGAACAAGAGACCCAGTACTTC. It encodes CASSLGQEQETQYF.

CDR3 DNA: TGTGCCACCAGTGTCCAGGGCGGTGGCGGGGAGCTGTTTTTT. Translating gives CATSVQGGGGELFF. The gene calls are TRBV24-1 and TRBJ2-2, with D possibly TRBD1 on 5 matching bases. The V gene's germline CDR1 is KGHDR and CDR2 SFDVKD. The CDR3 consists of 14 residues. The V end was cut by 5 bases, the J end by 7 bases, with 13 bases between.

The rearrangement links TRBV11-2 to TRBJ2-3; D gene uncertain. The CDR3 contains 14 residues. Deletions cut 0 bases from V and 6 bases from J, with 10 bases between. In germline, CDR1 is SGHAT, CDR2 FQNNGV. Written as DNA, the CDR3 is TGTGCCAGCAGCTTAGATCTTGGGCCCGATACGCAGTATTTT. Translated: CASSLDLGPDTQYF. Using reference TRBV11-2 and TRBJ2-3 for the parts outside the CDR3, the full variable domain is EAGVAQSPRYKIIEKRQSVAFWCNPISGHATLYWYQQILGQGPKLLIQFQNNGVVDDSQLPKDRFSAERLKGVDSTLKIQPAKLEDSAVYLCASSLDLGPDTQYFGPGTRLTVL.

In DNA, the CDR3 is TGTGCCAGTACCGCAGGGCCACTAGCGGGACGGAATGAGCAGTTCTTC. The encoded protein is CASTAGPLAGRNEQFF. The J gene is TRBJ2-1, the V gene TRBV19; 10 nucleotides line up with TRBD2. The CDR3 totals 16 residues. The germline gives CDR1 LNHDA, CDR2 SQIVND (reference sequence). Germline trimming cut 7 bases from V and 7 bases from J; bases unmatched to any gene: 13.

The chain links TRBV19 to TRBJ1-6; tentatively, D is TRBD1 (6 bases). This CDR3 spans 15 amino acids. Trimming removed 5 bases at V and 9 bases at J, with 17 bases between. The V gene's germline CDR1 is LNHDA and CDR2 SQIVND (reference sequence). CDR3 sequence reads: CASSSLQGSRSPLHF. CDR3 bases: TGTGCCAGTAGTTCTCTACAGGGTTCGCGTTCACCCCTCCACTTT. Full variable domain (rest looked up from reference TRBV19 and TRBJ1-6): DGGITQSPKYLFRKEGQNVTLSCEQNLNHDAMYWYRQDPGQGLRLIYYSQIVNDFQKGDIAEGYSVSREKKESFPLTVTSAQKNPTAFYLCASSSLQGSRSPLHFGNGTRLTVT.

The chain links TRBV11-2 to TRBJ2-7, with 14 bases matching TRBD2. Germline loops: CDR1 SGHAT, CDR2 FQNNGV. The junction had 6 bases not matched to a gene; V was cut back by 6 bases and J by 5 bases. This CDR3 has 15 residues. Here the CDR3 DNA reads TGTGCCAGCAGGAGACTAGCGGGAGGGGGCGACGAGCAGTACTTC. Its translation is CASRRLAGGGDEQYF.

This chain uses TRBV6-1 with TRBJ2-6; perhaps TRBD1 as D (5 bases). Trimming took off 3 bases at V and 4 bases at J, with 10 bases between the two ends. The germline V gene has CDR1 MNHNS and CDR2 SASEGT. This CDR3 has 15 amino acids. CDR3: CASSDLGAGANVLTF. In DNA, the CDR3 is TGTGCCAGCAGTGACCTAGGGGCGGGGGCCAACGTCCTGACTTTC.

This clone has just one count. The chain combines TRBV7-9 with TRBJ1-2; D ambiguous. Between the trimmed V and J ends, which lost 3 bases and 4 bases, there was a span of 6 bases. CDR1 and CDR2 from the germline V gene are SEHNR and FQNEAQ (reference sequence). CDR3 length: 12 residues. In DNA form, the CDR3 reads TGTGCCAGCAGCTTTGAGGGCTATGGCTACACCTTC. Its translation is CASSFEGYGYTF. Full variable domain (rest looked up from reference TRBV7-9 and TRBJ1-2): DTGVSQNPRHKITKRGQNVTFRCDPISEHNRLYWYRQTLGQGPEFLTYFQNEAQLEKSRLLSDRFSAERPKGSFSTLEIQRTEQGDSAMYLCASSFEGYGYTFGSGTRLTVV.

The rearrangement links TRBV2 to TRBJ2-1; 8 bases align to TRBD2. Germline CDR1 is SNHLY and CDR2 is FYNNEI. The CDR3 loop spans 14 amino acids. The J segment lost 3 bases and the V segment lost 10 bases, leaving 8 bases of the junction unmatched. CDR3 coding DNA: TGTGCCACCACCCAGCGGGGGTTCTACAATGAGCAGTTCTTC. Translation: CATTQRGFYNEQFF.

The rearrangement joins TRBV10-3 to TRBJ2-7; TRBD2 aligns across 10 bases. V lost 2 bases to trimming and J lost 4 bases; unmatched junction nucleotides: 5. The CDR3 runs 15 residues. From germline, CDR1 is ENHRY and CDR2 SYGVKD. CDR3 region: CAISEGVAGGYEQYF. In DNA form, the CDR3 reads TGTGCCATCAGTGAGGGGGTAGCGGGAGGATACGAGCAGTACTTC.

The chain uses TRBV11-2 and TRBJ2-7; 9 nucleotides match TRBD2. This CDR3 contains 15 residues. V gave up 3 bases and J gave up 3 bases; unmatched junction bases: 6. Germline loops: CDR1 SGHAT, CDR2 FQNNGV. DNA for the CDR3: TGTGCCAGCAGCTTGACCGGGACTAGCAACTACGAGCAGTACTTC. It yields the protein CASSLTGTSNYEQYF.

The gene calls are TRBV7-9 and TRBJ1-2; D ambiguous. V lost 4 bases, J lost 11 bases, and 14 bases lay in between. Germline values: CDR1 SEHNR, CDR2 FQNEAQ (reference sequence). This CDR3 is built from 12 residues. The CDR3 DNA follows: TGTGCCAGCAGCTCCACGACAAGCTCGTACACCTTC. It yields the protein CASSSTTSSYTF.

The chain joins TRBV20-1 to TRBJ1-1; tentatively, D is TRBD1 (5 bases). V dropped 3 bases and J dropped 2 bases, with 13 bases sitting between them. Germline assignment: CDR1 DFQATT and CDR2 SNEGSKA (reference sequence). This CDR3 comprises 14 residues. This CDR3 reads CSASRAGPNTEAFF. CDR3 DNA sequence: TGCAGTGCTAGTCGGGCAGGGCCTAACACTGAAGCTTTCTTT.

The genes are TRBV28 and TRBJ1-5; D is unresolved. V was trimmed by 3 bases and J by 3 bases, leaving 6 bases between them. Germline V gene data show CDR1 as MDHEN and CDR2 as SYDVKM. The CDR3 has 13 amino acids. CDR3 amino acids: CASSFNHNQPQHF. The DNA of the CDR3 is TGTGCCAGCAGTTTCAATCACAATCAGCCCCAGCATTTT.

This sequence joins TRBV19 and TRBJ2-2; 7 nucleotides agree with TRBD1. Germline V lookup: CDR1 LNHDA, CDR2 SQIVND (reference sequence). Trimming at V came to 4 bases and at J to 2 bases, leaving 7 bases not matched to a gene. The CDR3 totals 16 residues. The CDR3: CASSTNRGPNTGELFF. Written as DNA, the CDR3 is TGTGCCAGTAGTACAAACAGGGGCCCCAACACCGGGGAGCTGTTTTTT.

The chain couples TRBV5-4 to TRBJ2-1; D is possibly TRBD1 (6 bases). CDR1 and CDR2 (germline): SGHNT, YYREEE (reference sequence). The CDR3 contains 15 residues. Trimming removed 6 bases at V and 3 bases at J, with 16 bases between. The CDR3 DNA reads as TGTGCCAGCACCACTGGTAACAGGGTCTACAATGAGCAGTTCTTC. It yields the protein CASTTGNRVYNEQFF.

This clone appeared once. The chain combines TRBV28 with TRBJ2-3; TRBD1 agrees at 9 bases. Germline V lookup: CDR1 MDHEN, CDR2 SYDVKM. V shed 3 bases, J shed 5 bases, and the junction held 3 bases outside the gene matches. The CDR3 totals 14 residues. The chain's CDR3 is CASSLGQGRDTQYF. The CDR3 bases are TGTGCCAGCAGTTTGGGACAGGGAAGAGATACGCAGTATTTT.

The chain employs TRBV5-6 and TRBJ1-2, with a possible D match to TRBD1 (5 bases). This CDR3 has 14 amino acids. Germline V gene lookup returns CDR1 SGHDT and CDR2 YYEEEE. Trimming took off 1 base at V and 4 bases at J, with 11 bases between the two ends. The CDR3 region is CASSLRGNGYGYTF. In DNA form, the CDR3 reads TGTGCCAGCAGCTTGCGGGGGAACGGCTATGGCTACACCTTC.

The chain joins TRBV5-1 to TRBJ2-1; possibly TRBD2 for D (5 bases). The CDR3 is 18 amino acids. The germline V gene encodes CDR1 SGHRS and CDR2 YFSETQ. V lost 1 base to trimming and J lost 4 bases, with 21 bases between them. CDR3 loop: CASSLLSAPRGRYNEQFF. The CDR3 coding sequence is TGCGCCAGCAGCTTGCTCTCGGCCCCTCGGGGAAGATACAATGAGCAGTTCTTC.

The chain combines TRBV3-1 (or the pseudogene TRBV3-2) with TRBJ2-2; maybe TRBD1 (6 bases). The CDR3 is 16 amino acids. Germline-derived CDR1 and CDR2 are LGHDT and YNNKEL (reference sequence). V dropped 4 bases and J dropped 5 bases, with 17 bases sitting between them. The CDR3 reads CASSPTLQGKTGELFF. The CDR3 nucleotides read TGTGCCAGCAGCCCTACCTTACAGGGCAAGACCGGGGAGCTGTTTTTT.

The genes are TRBV6-5 and TRBJ1-3; 8 bases match TRBD1. Germline CDR1 MNHEY, CDR2 SVGAGI. The CDR3 spans 14 residues. V lost 6 bases, J lost 3 bases, and 4 bases stayed unmatched. The CDR3 region is CASRGQGGGNTIYF. The CDR3 bases are TGTGCCAGCAGAGGACAGGGCGGTGGAAACACCATATATTTT.